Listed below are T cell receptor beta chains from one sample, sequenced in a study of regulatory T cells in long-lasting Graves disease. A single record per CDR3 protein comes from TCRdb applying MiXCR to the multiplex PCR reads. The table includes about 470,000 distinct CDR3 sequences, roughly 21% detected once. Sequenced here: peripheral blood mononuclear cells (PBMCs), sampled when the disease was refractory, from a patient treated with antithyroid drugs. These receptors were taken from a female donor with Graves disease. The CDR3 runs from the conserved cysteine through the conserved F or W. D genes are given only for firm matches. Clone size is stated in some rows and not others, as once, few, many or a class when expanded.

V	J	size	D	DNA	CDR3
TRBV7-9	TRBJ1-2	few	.	TGTGCCAGCAGCTTAGAAGGGGCCGCCATTGACACCTTC	CASSLEGAAIDTF
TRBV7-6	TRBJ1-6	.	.	TGTGCCAGCAGCGAGGACAGCCTATCGTTTAATTCACCCCTCCACTTT	CASSEDSLSFNSPLHF
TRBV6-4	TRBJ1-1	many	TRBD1	TGTGCCAGCAGTGACTCGAACAGGGGTGGAAGGACTGAAGCTTTCTTT	CASSDSNRGGRTEAFF
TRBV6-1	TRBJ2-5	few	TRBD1	TGTGCCAGCAGTGAAGGAGGTGACAGGGTCATAGAGACCCAGTACTTC	CASSEGGDRVIETQYF
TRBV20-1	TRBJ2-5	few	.	TGCAGTGCTAGGGACGCGCTACAAGAGATCCAGTACTTC	CSARDALQEIQYF
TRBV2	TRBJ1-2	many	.	TGTGCCAGCAGTCCCGGCCCCCGCTACACCTTC	CASSPGPRYTF
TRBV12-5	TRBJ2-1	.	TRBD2	TGTGCTAGTGGCACCGGGACTAGCGTCCACAATGAGCAGTTCTTC	CASGTGTSVHNEQFF
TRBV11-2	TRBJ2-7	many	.	TGTGCCAGCAGCTTTTCCCTCAGGGGCGAGCAGTACTTC	CASSFSLRGEQYF
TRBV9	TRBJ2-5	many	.	TGTGCCAGCAGCGTAGGTAGAAGGGAAGAGACCCAGTACTTC	CASSVGRREETQYF
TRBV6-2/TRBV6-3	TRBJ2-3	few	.	TGTGCCAGCACTTTGGGCCCTCGGACGAGCGGAGCAGATACGCAGTATTTT	CASTLGPRTSGADTQYF
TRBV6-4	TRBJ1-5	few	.	TGTGCCAGCAGTTACTCGATGGGGAATCAGCCCCAGCATTTT	CASSYSMGNQPQHF
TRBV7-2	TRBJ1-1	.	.	TGTGCCACGGGACTCAACATGAACACTGAAGCTTTCTTT	CATGLNMNTEAFF
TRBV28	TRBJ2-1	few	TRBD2	TGTGCCAGCAGTTTAATAGCGGGAGGGATCTACAATGAGCAGTTCTTC	CASSLIAGGIYNEQFF
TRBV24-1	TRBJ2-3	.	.	TGTGCCACCAGTGATGGCGACCCCGCTAGCACAGATACGCAGTATTTT	CATSDGDPASTDTQYF
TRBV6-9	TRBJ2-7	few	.	TGTGCCAGCAGTTACTCAGTTTCAGGGTCGGACGAGCAGTACTTC	CASSYSVSGSDEQYF
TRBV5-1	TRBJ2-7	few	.	TGCGCCAGCAGCCCCGAGGGGGGTATCACCTACGAGCAGTACTTC	CASSPEGGITYEQYF
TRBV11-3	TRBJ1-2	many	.	TGTGCCAGCAGTACCGGGAGATCGGGCTACACCTTC	CASSTGRSGYTF
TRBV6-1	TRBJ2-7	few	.	TGTGCCAGCACTAAAGGGCTCGAGCAGTACTTC	CASTKGLEQYF
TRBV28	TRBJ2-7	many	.	TGTGCCAGCAGTTTATACCACGAGCAGTACTTC	CASSLYHEQYF
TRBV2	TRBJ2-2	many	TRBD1	TGTGCCAGCATGTTGGAGTCGGACAGGAGTGGGGCCGGGGAGCTGTTTTTT	CASMLESDRSGAGELFF
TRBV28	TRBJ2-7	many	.	TGTGCCAGCAGTTCGCCTCTCGAGCGGTTTTACGAGCAGTACTTC	CASSSPLERFYEQYF
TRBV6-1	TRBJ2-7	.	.	TGTGCCAGCAGTGCAAGGTCTTTGTGTTCCTACGAGCAGTACTTC	CASSARSLCSYEQYF
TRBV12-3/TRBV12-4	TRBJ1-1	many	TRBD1	TGTGCCAGCAGTCTACGACAGGGAGGTAACACTGAAGCTTTCTTT	CASSLRQGGNTEAFF
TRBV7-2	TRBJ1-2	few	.	TGTGCCAGCAGTCCCGGGACCCTCCGCAGACGGGGCTACACCTTC	CASSPGTLRRRGYTF
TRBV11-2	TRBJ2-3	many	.	TGTGCCAGCAGCCCTTCTAGGACTAGCACAGATACGCAGTATTTT	CASSPSRTSTDTQYF
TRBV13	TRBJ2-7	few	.	TGTGCCGGCAGCTTGGGTTTTAGGGACCTACCTACCACCGAGCAGTACTTC	CAGSLGFRDLPTTEQYF
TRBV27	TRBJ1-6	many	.	TGTGCCAGCAGTTCATCAGGGGACAATTCACCCCTCCACTTT	CASSSSGDNSPLHF